This TCR beta chain was sequenced for a study of blood T cells in healthy people across ages. Notes on the study in general: Changes in expanded clonotypes were possibly confounded, as the CMV status of donors was unknown. Long-lived donors had more naive CD4+ cells and higher diversity than aged donors. One million T cells yielded diversity estimates that were considered underestimates.

Through a sample-barcoded 5' primer and a J-beta primer mix, a second PCR was run for roughly 6 to 12 cycles. From the 5' RACE reads, TCRdb called clonotypes with MiXCR, one entry per CDR3 protein. Found here are 1.5 million to 2 million distinct CDR3 sequences, just under 50% of them singletons; the top ten hold roughly 2%. Germline V lookup: CDR1 MNHEY, CDR2 SVGEGT. This CDR3 contains 16 residues. After removal of 2 bases from V and 4 bases from J, the junction contained 6 bases not matched to a gene. Remarks on this clonotype: What it binds is unknown.

All donors came from Russia, were Caucasian and healthy, and spanned ages about 6 to 90. The receptor was isolated from a middle-aged woman in good health. The chain has TRBV6-2 or TRBV6-3 and TRBJ2-1, with 9 bases matching TRBD2. The sequenced sample consisted of blood. CDR3 sequence reads: CASSYPRAGGYNEQFF. DNA of the CDR3: TGTGCCAGCAGTTACCCGAGGGCGGGGGGGTACAATGAGCAGTTCTTC.